This record covers a single T cell receptor beta chain. As handled by the study authors: The authors estimated nucleated cell counts from reference gene primer amplification. Assay used: immunoSEQ multiplex PCR; TCRdb lists only in-frame clones, some missing. V and J calls and clone size are those listed in that table; D and trimming were worked out from the DNA. The sample consists of 230,000 or so clones, 84% of them appearing once. The junction had 3 bases not matched to a gene; V was cut back by 4 bases and J by 2 bases. This CDR3 comprises 14 residues. Germline values: CDR1 MDHEN, CDR2 SYDVKM. The data stem from a study of blood T cell repertoires in COVID-19. Study details: Collection of acute and convalescent COVID-19 samples took place in the United States, Italy and Spain. The analysed material was cDNA or gDNA that came from T cells, B-cell-depleted T cells, or PBMCs.

This rearrangement joins TRBV28 to TRBJ2-5; 8 bases agree with TRBD2. This clonotype was sampled from a woman between 40 and 50 years old who had recovered from COVID-19. The sample taken for sequencing was peripheral blood. CDR3 loop: CASSSGGSQETQYF. As DNA, the CDR3 is TGTGCCAGCAGTTCGGGGGGGTCACAAGAGACCCAGTACTTC.